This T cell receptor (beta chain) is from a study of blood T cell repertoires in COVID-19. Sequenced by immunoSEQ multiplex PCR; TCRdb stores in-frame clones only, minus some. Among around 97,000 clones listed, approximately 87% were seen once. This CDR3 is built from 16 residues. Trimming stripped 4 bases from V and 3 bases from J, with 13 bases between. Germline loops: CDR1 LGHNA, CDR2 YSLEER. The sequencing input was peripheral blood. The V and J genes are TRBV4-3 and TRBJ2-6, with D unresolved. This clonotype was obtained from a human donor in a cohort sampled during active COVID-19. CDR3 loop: CASSPTLAFGANVLTF. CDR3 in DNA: TGCGCCAGCAGCCCCACGCTGGCTTTTGGGGCCAACGTCCTGACTTTC.